Each of the 32 T cell receptor beta chains below was sequenced from the same sample in a study of T-cell memory formation after mild COVID-19. Each CDR3 protein gets one entry after TCRdb re-called the 5' RACE reads with MiXCR. The repertoire holds 380,000 or so distinct CDR3 sequences, with roughly an eighth as singletons. Sequencing was carried out using PBMCs or a T cell subset sorted from them (not recorded which). All receptors come from a man younger than 30 who had mild COVID-19 (a few samples of this study predate the infection). Cell type and time point are not known.

This clonotype came up a few times. The gene calls are TRBV6-2 or TRBV6-3 and TRBJ2-6, with D unclear. This CDR3 is 18 amino acids long. V dropped 5 bases and J dropped 0 bases, with 17 bases sitting between them. CDR1 and CDR2 from the germline V gene are MNHEY and SVGEGT. CDR3 coding DNA: TGTGCCAGCAGTCATCATTACCGGGCTTCCTCTGGGGCCAACGTCCTGACTTTC. The encoded protein is CASSHHYRASSGANVLTF.

The gene calls are TRBV6-6 and TRBJ2-7; possibly TRBD2 for D (6 bases). CDR3 length: 15 amino acids. Germline V gene lookup returns CDR1 MNHNY and CDR2 SVGAGI (reference sequence). V was clipped by 2 bases and J by 2 bases, with 13 bases between them. The CDR3 protein is CASSYRTGTPYEQYF. The CDR3 DNA is TGTGCCAGCAGTTACCGGACGGGGACTCCCTACGAGCAGTACTTC.

The V call is TRBV7-2, the J call TRBJ2-7, with 10 nucleotides matching TRBD1. Germline-derived CDR1 and CDR2 are SGHTA and FQGNSA. V was pared by 5 bases and J by 6 bases, with 10 bases of the junction left unmatched. This CDR3 is 15 amino acids long. CDR3 bases: TGTGCCAGCAGCAATCCTGACAGGGGGCGCTTCGAGCAGTACTTC. As protein: CASSNPDRGRFEQYF.

The chain combines TRBV4-1 with TRBJ2-6, with no clear D. V gave up 4 bases and J gave up 0 bases, with 16 bases separating them. Germline lookup yields CDR1 MGHRA and CDR2 YSYEKL. The CDR3 spans 18 residues. DNA for the CDR3: TGCGCCAGCAGCCCGGCCTGGGCCAGATACTCTGGGGCCAACGTCCTGACTTTC. It specifies CASSPAWARYSGANVLTF.

There are a few counts of this clonotype. The genes are TRBV4-3 and TRBJ2-7, with TRBD1 matching 8 bases. The CDR3 sequence is 15 residues long. Germline V gene data show CDR1 as LGHNA and CDR2 as YSLEER. V shed 3 bases and J 5 bases; nucleotides not matched to a gene: 9. In nucleotides, the CDR3 is TGCGCCAGCAGCCAGGAAACGGGACAGGCCGACGAGCAGTACTTC. The encoded protein is CASSQETGQADEQYF.

The table lists this clonotype with a few counts. The chain employs TRBV6-2 or TRBV6-3 and TRBJ2-7; 7 bases are a match to TRBD2. J lost 6 bases, V lost 7 bases, and 9 bases had no gene match. Germline V lookup: CDR1 MNHEY, CDR2 SVGEGT. This CDR3 has 13 residues. The CDR3 bases are TGTGCCAGCAAGGTTGGCGGGGGACTCGAGCAGTACGTC. Translating it yields CASKVGGGLEQYV.

The table lists this clonotype with a few counts. This chain connects TRBV3-1 to TRBJ1-1; perhaps TRBD1 as D (5 bases). Germline V gives CDR1 LGHDT, CDR2 YNNKEL (reference sequence). The CDR3 sequence is 15 residues long. V was cut by 4 bases and J by 1 base, with 13 bases left in between. The CDR3 coding sequence is TGTGCCAGCAGCCCTTATGGGACCGCGAACACTGAAGCTTTCTTT. This gives the protein CASSPYGTANTEAFF.

J is TRBJ1-1 and V is TRBV12-3 or TRBV12-4; tentatively, D is TRBD1 (6 bases). The CDR3 has 12 residues. V lost 5 bases to trimming and J lost 5 bases, with 9 bases between them. The DNA of the CDR3 is TGTGCCAGCAGTCCAGGGGAAACTGAAGCTTTCTTT. Amino acid sequence: CASSPGETEAFF.

This clonotype was found many times. The chain carries TRBV5-5 and TRBJ2-7; tentatively, D is TRBD1 (5 bases). The V gene lost 5 bases and the J gene lost 0 bases, with 12 bases spanning the gap. Germline V gene lookup returns CDR1 SGHKS and CDR2 YYEKEE (reference sequence). The CDR3 covers 14 residues. CDR3 DNA sequence: TGTGCCAGCAGGACAGAGGCCCTCTCCTACGAGCAGTACTTC. Protein: CASRTEALSYEQYF.

This clonotype was seen a few times. The chain combines TRBV6-5 with TRBJ1-1; D is unclear. The germline CDR1 and CDR2 sequences are MNHEY and SVGAGI. Trimming removed 3 bases from V and 13 bases from J, with 21 bases in between. The CDR3 is 14 amino acids. CDR3 residues: CASSYRGRGGLGFF. In nucleotides, the CDR3 is TGTGCCAGCAGTTATCGGGGTCGTGGAGGGTTGGGTTTCTTT.

In its sample, this clonotype was seen a few times. The chain is built from TRBV29-1 and TRBJ2-3; TRBD1 aligns across 8 bases. The CDR3 runs 12 residues. Trimming took 7 bases from V and 9 from J; bases not matched to a gene: 9. Looked up from germline, CDR1 is SQVTM and CDR2 is ANQGSEA. As DNA, the CDR3 is TGCAGCGGAAAACCAGGGGGCACAACGCAGTATTTT. It encodes CSGKPGGTTQYF.

In its sample, this clonotype was seen a few times. V usage is TRBV2 and J usage is TRBJ1-2; 8 nucleotides line up with TRBD1. The CDR3 spans 13 residues. From germline, CDR1 is SNHLY and CDR2 FYNNEI. After removal of 4 bases from V and 2 bases from J, the junction contained 0 bases not matched to a gene. Written as DNA, the CDR3 is TGTGCCAGCAGTGGGGACAGGAACTATGGCTACACCTTC. It specifies CASSGDRNYGYTF.

This sequence joins TRBV18 and TRBJ2-2; D remains unclear. CDR3 length: 16 amino acids. The germline V gene has CDR1 KGHSH and CDR2 LQKENI. V gave up 1 base and J gave up 3 bases, with 12 bases separating them. The CDR3 nucleotides are TGTGCCAGCTCACCACAGGAACAGCCCTACACCGGGGAGCTGTTTTTT. Amino acids: CASSPQEQPYTGELFF.

In this sample, this clonotype turned up many times. This CDR3 reads CASSEWDRNEQFF. DNA for the CDR3: TGTGCCAGCAGCGAGTGGGACAGGAATGAGCAGTTCTTC. V usage is TRBV3-1 and J usage is TRBJ2-1, with 8 bases that match TRBD1. The CDR3 has 13 residues. Germline CDR1 reads LGHDT; CDR2 reads YNNKEL (reference sequence). V shed 5 bases and J 7 bases; nucleotides not matched to a gene: 4.

A few counts support this clonotype. V usage is TRBV7-9 and J usage is TRBJ2-7; 9 bases match TRBD1. This CDR3 region has 14 residues. The germline gives CDR1 SEHNR, CDR2 FQNEAQ (reference sequence). V lost 5 bases to trimming and J lost 0 bases; unmatched junction nucleotides: 2. The CDR3 DNA reads as TGTGCCAGCAGCAGACAGGGGGGCTCCTACGAGCAGTACGTC. As protein: CASSRQGGSYEQYV.

This clonotype was recorded many times. CDR3 loop: CASSTRGSDTEAFF. CDR3 coding DNA: TGCGCCAGCAGCACCAGGGGCTCGGACACTGAAGCTTTCTTT. J is TRBJ1-1 and V is TRBV5-1; perhaps TRBD1 as D (6 bases). From germline, CDR1 is SGHRS and CDR2 YFSETQ. Trimming removed 4 bases from V and 3 bases from J, with 13 bases in between. CDR3 length: 14 residues.

The chain couples TRBV7-6 to TRBJ2-1, with TRBD2 identical over 8 bases. V gave up 5 bases and J gave up 4 bases; unmatched junction bases: 7. Per the germline V gene, CDR1 is SGHVS and CDR2 is FNYEAQ. The CDR3 runs 15 residues. The CDR3, as DNA: TGTGCCAGCAGCCCCCCCCCGGGGGGGTACAATGAGCAGTTCTTC. It is translated as CASSPPPGGYNEQFF.

For the CDR3, the DNA is TGTGCCAGCAGTCCAGACATTAGCACAGATACGCAGTATTTT. This gives the protein CASSPDISTDTQYF. This chain connects TRBV6-2 or TRBV6-3 to TRBJ2-3; no reliable D call. The germline V gene encodes CDR1 MNHEY and CDR2 SVGEGT. The CDR3 covers 14 residues. The V and J ends lost 5 bases and 0 bases respectively, with 9 bases between them.

The chain couples TRBV15 to TRBJ1-1; D is unclear. Trimming pared 0 bases from V and 7 bases from J, leaving 12 bases between. Germline lookup yields CDR1 LNHNV and CDR2 YYDKDF (reference sequence). This CDR3 has 14 amino acids. The CDR3 region is CATSRDMNSHEAFF. DNA for the CDR3: TGTGCCACCAGCAGAGATATGAACAGCCATGAAGCTTTCTTT.

The genes are TRBV7-9 and TRBJ1-1; a possible D gene is TRBD1 (5 bases). Per the germline V gene, CDR1 is SEHNR and CDR2 is FQNEAQ (reference sequence). The CDR3 sequence is 17 residues long. V was pared by 5 bases and J by 1 base, with 20 bases between. The CDR3 DNA sequence: TGTGCCAGCAGCCAATTAATGGGGGGACGGAGGAACACTGAAGCTTTCTTT. As protein: CASSQLMGGRRNTEAFF.

This sequence joins TRBV6-6 and TRBJ1-5; possibly TRBD1 for D (6 bases). CDR3 length equals 16 residues. Germline V lookup: CDR1 MNHNY, CDR2 SVGAGI (reference sequence). The V gene lost 8 bases and the J gene lost 1 base, with 18 bases spanning the gap. The CDR3 DNA reads as TGTGCCAGCGGAACGACAGGCGGAATAAGCAATCAGCCCCAGCATTTT. Translated, it gives CASGTTGGISNQPQHF.

V usage is TRBV3-1 and J usage is TRBJ1-2, with TRBD1 matching over 7 bases. V trimming: 0 bases; J trimming: 4 bases; junction bases outside the gene matches: 2. Germline values: CDR1 LGHDT, CDR2 YNNKEL (reference sequence). This CDR3 region has 14 residues. In DNA form, the CDR3 reads TGTGCCAGCAGCCAAGATTGGGACAGCTATGGCTACACCTTC. This codes for CASSQDWDSYGYTF. The full variable domain, with the rest looked up from reference TRBV3-1 and TRBJ1-2, is DTAVSQTPKYLVTQMGNDKSIKCEQNLGHDTMYWYKQDSKKFLKIMFSYNNKELIINETVPNRFSPKSPDKAHLNLHINSLELGDSAVYFCASSQDWDSYGYTFGSGTRLTVV.

The rearrangement joins TRBV7-9 to TRBJ2-4, with D perhaps TRBD2 (6 bases). The CDR3 covers 16 residues. The germline V and J ends were trimmed by 4 bases and 0 bases, with 13 bases remaining between them. Germline V gives CDR1 SEHNR, CDR2 FQNEAQ (reference sequence). The CDR3 DNA reads TGTGCCAGCAGCTGGAACTCGGGGGTAGCCAAAAACATTCAGTACTTC. It codes for CASSWNSGVAKNIQYF.

This chain connects TRBV11-2 to TRBJ2-1; weak D call: TRBD1 (5 bases). Per the germline V gene, CDR1 is SGHAT and CDR2 is FQNNGV. CDR3 length: 16 amino acids. V was clipped by 3 bases and J by 2 bases, with 14 bases between them. CDR3: CASSFRRLGPYNEQFF. The CDR3, as DNA: TGTGCCAGCAGCTTTCGGCGATTGGGGCCCTACAATGAGCAGTTCTTC.

The sample holds a few counts of this clonotype. This chain uses TRBV30 with TRBJ1-1; D is unclear. Trimming stripped 0 bases from V and 0 bases from J, with 14 bases between. The length of the CDR3 is 16 residues. Germline V gives CDR1 GTSNPN, CDR2 SVGIG (reference sequence). CDR3: CAWSVLGVRMNTEAFF. The CDR3 DNA sequence: TGTGCCTGGAGTGTACTCGGGGTGCGGATGAACACTGAAGCTTTCTTT.

This clonotype was counted only a few times. The chain employs TRBV4-3 and TRBJ2-7; 12 bases are a match to TRBD2. The CDR3 spans 15 residues. Germline V gives CDR1 LGHNA, CDR2 YSLEER. V shed 5 bases, J shed 2 bases, and the junction held 4 bases outside the gene matches. CDR3 sequence: CASSYTSGGPYEQYF. The CDR3 region has the DNA TGCGCCAGCAGCTACACTAGCGGGGGGCCCTACGAGCAGTACTTC.

A few counts support this clonotype. This chain uses TRBV6-2 or TRBV6-3 with TRBJ2-3; TRBD2 aligns across 7 bases. Germline V gene lookup returns CDR1 MNHEY and CDR2 SVGEGT. The trim removed 6 bases at V and 0 bases at J, leaving 9 bases unmatched. This CDR3 spans 16 amino acids. Here the CDR3 reads CASSPSGGVSTDTQYF. DNA for the CDR3: TGTGCCAGCAGCCCGTCGGGGGGAGTAAGCACAGATACGCAGTATTTT.

The V call is TRBV7-2, the J call TRBJ2-1; D gene unclear. This CDR3 is built from 12 residues. The ends were cut back, 5 bases at V and 12 bases at J, with 14 bases in the middle. Per the germline V gene, CDR1 is SGHTA and CDR2 is FQGNSA. The CDR3 loop reads CASSSRAPGQFF. For the CDR3, the DNA is TGTGCCAGCAGCAGCCGGGCCCCGGGGCAGTTCTTC.

This clonotype was counted between two and nine times. This chain joins TRBV6-2 or TRBV6-3 and TRBJ2-1; D ambiguous. Trimming stripped 7 bases from V and 2 bases from J, with 15 bases between. CDR1 and CDR2 from the germline V gene are MNHEY and SVGEGT. CDR3 length: 15 amino acids. The CDR3 here is CASIAPKSAYNEQFF. The CDR3 DNA follows: TGTGCCAGCATAGCCCCTAAGAGCGCCTACAATGAGCAGTTCTTC.

This clonotype was recorded at least ten times. The chain joins TRBV12-3 or TRBV12-4 to TRBJ2-1; no reliable D call. This CDR3 has 12 residues. The V gene lost 1 base and the J gene lost 6 bases, with 4 bases spanning the gap. CDR3 residues: CASSLGFNEQFF. CDR3 nucleotides: TGTGCCAGCAGTTTAGGGTTCAATGAGCAGTTCTTC.

A few counts support this clonotype. The rearrangement joins TRBV7-3 to TRBJ2-5, with D uncertain. The V and J ends lost 5 bases and 2 bases respectively, with 12 bases between them. This CDR3 has 14 residues. Germline-derived CDR1 and CDR2 are SGHTA and FQGTGA. The CDR3 reads CASSPDGRQETQYF. In nucleotides, the CDR3 is TGTGCCAGCAGCCCGGACGGGCGGCAAGAGACCCAGTACTTC.

This clonotype occurred a few times. V gene TRBV7-2 combines with J gene TRBJ1-5; D is uncertain. V dropped 0 bases and J dropped 6 bases, with 9 bases sitting between them. The CDR3 loop spans 14 amino acids. The germline gives CDR1 SGHTA, CDR2 FQGNSA. In nucleotides, the CDR3 is TGTGCCAGCAGCTTAGCAGTGATCGGTCAGCCCCAGCATTTT. It encodes CASSLAVIGQPQHF.